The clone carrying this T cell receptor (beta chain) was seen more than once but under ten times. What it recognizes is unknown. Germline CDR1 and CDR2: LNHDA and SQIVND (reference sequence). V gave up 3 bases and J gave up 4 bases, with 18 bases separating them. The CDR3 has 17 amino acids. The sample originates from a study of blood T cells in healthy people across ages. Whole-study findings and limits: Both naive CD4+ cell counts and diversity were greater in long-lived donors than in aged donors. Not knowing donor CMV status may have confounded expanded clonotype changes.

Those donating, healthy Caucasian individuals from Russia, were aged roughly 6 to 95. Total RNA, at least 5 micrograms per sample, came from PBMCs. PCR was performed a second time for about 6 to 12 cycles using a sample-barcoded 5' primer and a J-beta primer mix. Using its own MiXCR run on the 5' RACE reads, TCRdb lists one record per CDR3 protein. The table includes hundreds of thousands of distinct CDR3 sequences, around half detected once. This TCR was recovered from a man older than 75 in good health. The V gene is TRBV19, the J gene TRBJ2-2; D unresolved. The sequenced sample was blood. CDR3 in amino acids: CASSIWVVRPSTGELFF. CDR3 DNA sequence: TGTGCCAGTAGTATCTGGGTCGTGCGGCCTTCCACCGGGGAGCTGTTTTTT.